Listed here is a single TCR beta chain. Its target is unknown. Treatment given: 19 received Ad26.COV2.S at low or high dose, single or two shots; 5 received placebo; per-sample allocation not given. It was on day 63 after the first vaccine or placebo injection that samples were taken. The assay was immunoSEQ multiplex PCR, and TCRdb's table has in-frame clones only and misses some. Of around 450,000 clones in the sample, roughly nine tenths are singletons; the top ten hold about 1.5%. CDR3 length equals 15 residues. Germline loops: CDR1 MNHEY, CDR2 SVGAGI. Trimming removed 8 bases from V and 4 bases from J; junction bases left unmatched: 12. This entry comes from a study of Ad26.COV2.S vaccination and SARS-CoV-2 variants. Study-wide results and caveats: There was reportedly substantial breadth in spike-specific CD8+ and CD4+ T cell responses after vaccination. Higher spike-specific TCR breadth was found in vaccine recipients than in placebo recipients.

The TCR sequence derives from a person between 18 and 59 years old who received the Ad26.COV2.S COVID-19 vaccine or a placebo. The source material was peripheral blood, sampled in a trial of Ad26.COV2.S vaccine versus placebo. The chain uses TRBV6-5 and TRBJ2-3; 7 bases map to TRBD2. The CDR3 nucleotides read TGTGCCAGCGGAGGGACTACGCGGACCCCAGATACGCAGTATTTT. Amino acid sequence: CASGGTTRTPDTQYF.